This T cell receptor beta chain derives from a study of a mutant IDH1 vaccine in newly diagnosed glioma. About the study: Treated patients showed a male proportion of around 60%, a female proportion of 37.5%, and a mean age of about 41 years. Radiotherapy, temozolomide, or both had been given previously, and both were given to most. The study, taken as a whole, reports: Vaccine-induced immune responses occurred in 93.3% of patients.

The data were produced by immunoSEQ multiplex PCR, yet TCRdb's version contains in-frame clones alone and is incomplete. This table has fewer than 40,000 clones, 82% appearing once. This clone was seen a few times. Its antigen is as yet unknown. With 2 bases removed from V and 0 bases from J, the gap between germline ends came to 11 bases. This CDR3 is built from 16 residues. The germline CDR1 and CDR2 sequences are SGHRS and YFSETQ. Sample time point: baseline, week 1 (first vaccination visit). Treatment in this sample: pre-vaccination baseline after standard-of-care therapy. New IDH1-mutant, ATRX-lost WHO grade 3 or 4 astrocytomas occurred in donors.

The sequence was collected from a man aged 25-40 years with glioma. The specimen was PBMCs, collected from a glioma patient treated with radiotherapy, temozolomide or both. V and J are TRBV5-1 and TRBJ2-2; a possible D gene is TRBD2 (5 bases). CDR3 nucleotide sequence: TGCGCCAGCAGCTTCGGGGTACGTGCGAACACCGGGGAGCTGTTTTTT. It specifies CASSFGVRANTGELFF. The whole variable domain, remainder taken from reference TRBV5-1 and TRBJ2-2, is KAGVTQTPRYLIKTRGQQVTLSCSPISGHRSVSWYQQTPGQGLQFLFEYFSETQRNKGNFPGRFSGRQFSNSRSEMNVSTLELGDSALYLCASSFGVRANTGELFFGEGSRLTVL.